This paragraph reports one TCR beta chain. Other DNA sequences in this sample translate to the same CDR3. This entry belongs to a study of control samples from healthy donors and cancer patients. Only in-frame clones appear in the TCRdb table, and some are missing; sequencing was by immunoSEQ multiplex PCR. The table includes 25,000 to 30,000 clones, about 86% detected once. The CDR3 has 14 amino acids. V lost 0 bases and J 2 bases, leaving 6 bases between the germline ends. Germline V CDR1 and CDR2: SGHRS, YFSETQ. The sample was PBMCs. The sequence came from a woman aged 40-49 years with lung cancer. The V gene is TRBV5-1, the J gene TRBJ1-3; D is ambiguous. The CDR3 loop reads CASSLGQAGNTIYF. CDR3 bases: TGCGCCAGCAGCTTGGGGCAAGCTGGAAACACCATATATTTT.